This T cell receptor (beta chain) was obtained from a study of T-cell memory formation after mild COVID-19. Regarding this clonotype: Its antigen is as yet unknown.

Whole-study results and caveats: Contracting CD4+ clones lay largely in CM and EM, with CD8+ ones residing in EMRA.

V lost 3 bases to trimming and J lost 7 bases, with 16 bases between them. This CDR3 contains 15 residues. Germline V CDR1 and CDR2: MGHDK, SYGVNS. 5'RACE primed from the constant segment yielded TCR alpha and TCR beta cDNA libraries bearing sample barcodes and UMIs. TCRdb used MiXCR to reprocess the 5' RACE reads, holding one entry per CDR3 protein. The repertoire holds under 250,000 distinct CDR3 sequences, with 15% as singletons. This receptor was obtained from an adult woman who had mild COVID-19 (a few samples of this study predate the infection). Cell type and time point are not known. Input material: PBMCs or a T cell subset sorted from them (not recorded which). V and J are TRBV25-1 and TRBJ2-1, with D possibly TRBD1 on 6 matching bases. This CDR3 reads CASSDTGSRTNEQFF. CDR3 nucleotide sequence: TGTGCCAGCAGTGATACAGGGAGTAGGACGAATGAGCAGTTCTTC.